The 4 T cell receptor beta chains reported below all come from one sample, sequenced in a study of blood T cell repertoires in COVID-19. Produced via immunoSEQ multiplex PCR; TCRdb's table is partial and in-frame only. The sample carries roughly 100,000 clones, approximately 84% recorded once. Input material: peripheral blood. The receptor source for this set is a human donor in a cohort sampled during active COVID-19.

The CDR3 here is CASSQEGLAGGETQYF. The CDR3 DNA is TGTGCCAGCAGCCAAGAGGGACTAGCGGGGGGAGAGACCCAGTACTTC. The chain employs TRBV3-1 (or the pseudogene TRBV3-2) and TRBJ2-5; 15 nucleotides align to TRBD2. In germline, CDR1 is LGHDT, CDR2 YNNKEL (reference sequence). J gave up 4 bases and V 0 bases, and 0 bases lay outside the gene matches. This CDR3 comprises 16 residues.

This clone came up once. This chain connects TRBV4-1 to TRBJ1-2; D gene ambiguous. The length of the CDR3 is 14 residues. Germline values: CDR1 MGHRA, CDR2 YSYEKL. Trimming took 1 base from V and 3 from J, leaving 9 bases between them. The CDR3 nucleotides are TGCGCCAGCAGCCAAGCGGCGGGATACTATGGCTACACCTTC. It codes for CASSQAAGYYGYTF.

J is TRBJ1-3 and V is TRBV28; no firm D call. In germline, CDR1 is MDHEN, CDR2 SYDVKM. The V end was cut by 8 bases, the J end by 2 bases, with 7 bases between. This CDR3 is built from 12 residues. The chain's CDR3 is CASHQAGNTIYF. In nucleotides, the CDR3 is TGTGCCAGCCATCAGGCTGGAAACACCATATATTTT.

The gene calls are TRBV5-5 and TRBJ1-5; 7 nucleotides match TRBD1. The CDR3 consists of 15 residues. J was trimmed by 3 bases and V by 3 bases; bases with no gene match: 6. Germline CDR1 SGHKS, CDR2 YYEKEE (reference sequence). The CDR3 spells CASSSNRGPNQPQHF. The CDR3 region has the DNA TGTGCCAGCAGCTCGAACAGGGGACCCAATCAGCCCCAGCATTTT.